This record looks at one T cell receptor (beta chain) sequence and its context. These data are taken from a study of blood T cell repertoires in COVID-19. Study context: There were acute and convalescent COVID-19 samples, and they came from the United States, Italy and Spain.

Source study methods: Estimated nucleated cell counts came from reference gene primer amplification. Assay used: immunoSEQ multiplex PCR; TCRdb lists only in-frame clones, some missing. V, J and clone size are those of that table, while D and trimming were read from the DNA. The data contain approximately 70,000 clones, 88% of them singletons. V trimming: 0 bases; J trimming: 10 bases; junction bases outside the gene matches: 9. CDR3 length: 16 residues. Germline CDR1 and CDR2: SGDLS and YYNGEE. The V call is TRBV9, the J call TRBJ2-3; TRBD2 agrees at 12 bases. Specimen: peripheral blood. This TCR derives from a human donor in a cohort sampled during active COVID-19. Here the CDR3 reads CASSVGETSGRGAQYF. CDR3 nucleotide sequence: TGTGCCAGCAGCGTAGGGGAGACTAGCGGGAGAGGGGCGCAGTATTTT.